This T cell receptor beta chain originates from a study of T cell responses to AZD1222 COVID-19 vaccine. Study results and caveats: Most donors were white British and more were female, and clonal diversity was possibly underestimated.

Of note for this clone: Its antigen is unknown.

The table came from immunoSEQ multiplex PCR; TCRdb's copy has only in-frame clones and leaves some out. In the table there are some 130,000 clones, about nine tenths of which are singletons. The sequences come from peripheral blood, collected on day 0 of AZD1222 vaccination. The clonotype was recovered from an adult in good health.

CDR3 sequence reads: CASSLLIRETQYF. Written as DNA, the CDR3 is TGTGCCAGCAGTTTGCTGATTAGGGAGACCCAGTACTTC. J is TRBJ2-5 and V is TRBV12-3 or TRBV12-4, with no clear D. CDR3 length: 13 amino acids. Trimming shortened V by 3 bases and J by 5 bases, and 10 bases separated the two germline ends.